This TCR beta chain was profiled in a study of Graves' ophthalmopathy and Graves' hyperthyroidism. Study-wide results and limits: The 13-signature model separated ophthalmopathy from stable hyperthyroidism at just under 90% sensitivity and around 81% specificity.

Note on this clonotype: The antigen is not known.

The CDR3 extends over 15 amino acids. V lost 6 bases and J lost 8; bases outside the gene matches: 10. Germline CDR1 reads SNHLY; CDR2 reads FYNNEI. As the template, RNA transcripts were used to amplify TCR beta CDR3 regions. Second-round multiplex PCR came after a first-round RT-PCR that employed HTBI primers. Each CDR3 protein gets one entry after TCRdb re-called the multiplex PCR reads with MiXCR. The table includes about 500,000 distinct CDR3 sequences, less than 40% detected once. The chain carries TRBV2 and TRBJ1-1; 12 bases line up with TRBD1. The receptor comes from an adult man with Graves' hyperthyroidism. Material: peripheral blood or thyroid tissue (not recorded which). The CDR3 nucleotides read TGTGCCAGCAGACAAATGGGACAGGGGGCGCGAGAAGCTTTCTTT. It is translated as CASRQMGQGAREAFF. Filled out from reference TRBV2 and TRBJ1-1, the complete variable domain reads EPEVTQTPSHQVTQMGQEVILRCVPISNHLYFYWYRQILGQKVEFLVSFYNNEISEKSEIFDDQFSVERPDGSNFTLKIRSTKLEDSAMYFCASRQMGQGAREAFFGQGTRLTVV.